The sequence of this TCR beta chain was determined in a study of CD8 T cells in Susac syndrome (dated by TCRdb to the late 2010s). Notes on the research overall: Among the Susac syndrome patients who were sequenced, clinically active disease was present in six and clinical remission was observed in fewer than ten. At blood withdrawal, Susac syndrome patients were either therapy-naive, taking corticosteroids (in some cases with IVIg as well), or taking IVIg alone. Repertoire sequencing was used to test whether CD8+ T cell activation and differentiation in Susac syndrome was antigen driven.

CDR1 is given as DFQATT and CDR2 as SNEGSKA, both from the germline V gene (reference sequence). Trimmed from V: 7 bases; trimmed from J: 1 base; junction bases lacking a gene match: 4. Counted from cysteine to phenylalanine, this CDR3 has 13 amino acids. Only the CDR3 region is kept as DNA, spanning 39 bases read in frame from base 1. High-throughput TCR beta sequencing profiled peripheral blood CD8+ and CD4+ T cells from healthy donors, Susac syndrome patients and multiple sclerosis patients. Recently defined diagnostic criteria for definite or probable disease were met by the Susac syndrome patients. CD8+ TEMRA cells were enriched by FACS, while bulk CD8+ and CD4+ T cells were purified by magnetic negative isolation. Blood was collected in EDTA tubes and processed within 24 hours, with PBMCs isolated through density gradient centrifugation. PBMCs destined for TCR sequencing were cryopreserved in liquid nitrogen and later thawed in a 37 °C water bath. The sorted or isolated CD4+, CD8+ and CD8+ TEMRA cells reached a purity of at least 90%.

The investigation overall reported the following: The number of individuals in the TCR sequencing and HLA analysis was recognized as being relatively small. In the CD4+ T cell repertoire of Susac syndrome patients, clonal expansion was not detected.

Of note for this clonotype: No antigen is known for it. Base-call qualities are not available, and no considerably larger clone is one nucleotide away.

RNA was extracted with the RNeasy kit and roughly 0.5 to 1 ug was reverse transcribed using random hexamers. TCR beta CDR3 regions were amplified with the immunoSEQ multiplex PCR assay covering 54 Vbeta and 13 Jbeta segments. To correct PCR amplification bias, a synthetic template baseline was used for both primer optimization and computational correction. For the original study's pipeline: Only productive sequences were kept, with reads annotated to V, D and J genes according to IMGT and analyzed in immunoSEQ Analyzer. Clonality was computed as one minus Shannon entropy normalized by log2 of the number of productive unique sequences. Public and private clones were assessed among the 100 most prevalent clones of each patient and control. Clones were defined as Susac-specific if absent from the healthy and MS cohorts, from 900 to 1,300 published viral clones and from other ImmuneACCESS disease sequences. TCRdb applied fastp at Q25 and MiXCR to the public reads, then kept only in-frame beta chains. CDR3 protein sequences are deduplicated, and each keeps its most common genes and DNA. These V and J calls are TCRdb output, not the study's own analysis. This sample is represented by roughly 140,000 distinct CDR3 sequences; approximately 96% of them were singletons. Of the sample, 0.065% to 0.095% falls within the top ten clones.

The rearrangement combines TRBV20-1 with TRBJ1-1; 9 middle bases align to TRBD1. Material for sequencing was CD4+ T cells from PBMCs. This sequence originates from a human donor with Susac syndrome. In nucleotide form, the sequence is TGCAGTGATTACAGGGGGCAGAACACTGAAGCTTTCTTT. Translated, it gives CSDYRGQNTEAFF.